The 9 T cell receptor beta chains below all came from one sample that was sequenced in a study of PD-1 blockade in classical Hodgkin lymphoma. This table comes from immunoSEQ multiplex PCR, and its TCRdb copy is limited to in-frame clones, with some not included. The data show under 30,000 clones, with about 71% seen just once and 15% to 20% held by the top ten. All patients experienced relapse after autologous stem cell transplantation, and brentuximab vedotin exposure was variable. This specimen consisted of peripheral blood mononuclear cells (PBMCs), obtained at baseline. The receptors stem from a human donor with classical Hodgkin lymphoma.

The chain has TRBV5-1 and TRBJ1-2, with 8 bases lining up with TRBD1. Germline V gene sequence: CDR1 SGHRS, CDR2 YFSETQ. V shed 4 bases and J 6 bases; nucleotides not matched to a gene: 11. The CDR3 covers 15 residues. CDR3 sequence (DNA): TGCGCCAGCAGCAGCAGAGCAGGGGGCTCGGATGGCTACACCTTC. Translation gives CASSSRAGGSDGYTF.

This clone appeared a few times. The chain combines TRBV29-1 with TRBJ1-2; D is unclear. Between the trimmed V and J ends, which lost 7 bases and 4 bases, there was a span of 19 bases. The germline V gene has CDR1 SQVTM and CDR2 ANQGSEA. The CDR3 runs 14 residues. The CDR3 DNA sequence: TGCAGCGCCAATTCGAAAAGGACGGTCTATGGCTACACCTTC. It codes for CSANSKRTVYGYTF. Together with reference TRBV29-1 and TRBJ1-2, the CDR3 gives the full variable domain: SAVISQKPSRDICQRGTSLTIQCQVDSQVTMMFWYRQQPGQSLTLIATANQGSEATYESGFVIDKFPISRPNLTFSTLTVSNMSPEDSSIYLCSANSKRTVYGYTFGSGTRLTVV.

The chain carries TRBV29-1 and TRBJ2-3, with a weak D call TRBD1 (6 bases). CDR1 is SQVTM and CDR2 is ANQGSEA in the germline V gene. Between the trimmed V and J ends, which lost 4 bases and 6 bases, there was a span of 8 bases. The CDR3 length is 11 residues. The CDR3 DNA is TGCAGCGTTGCAGGGGCCGATACGCAGTATTTT. This gives the protein CSVAGADTQYF.

CDR3: CASSPAGGMTGELFF. CDR3 nucleotides: TGCGCCAGCAGCCCAGCCGGGGGCATGACCGGGGAGCTGTTTTTT. The V gene is TRBV5-1, the J gene TRBJ2-2; D is tentatively TRBD1 or TRBD2 (6 bases each). CDR3 length: 15 amino acids. The ends were cut back, 4 bases at V and 5 bases at J, with 15 bases in the middle. Germline V gene data show CDR1 as SGHRS and CDR2 as YFSETQ.

The chain recombines TRBV11-3 with TRBJ2-1; 13 nucleotides line up with TRBD2. Germline V lookup: CDR1 SGHNT, CDR2 YENEEA. The V gene end was trimmed by 4 bases and the J gene end by 8 bases; junction bases not matched to a gene: 11. The CDR3 runs 17 residues. CDR3 residues: CASSSQLAGGLVDEQFF. The CDR3 DNA reads as TGTGCCAGCAGCTCACAACTAGCGGGGGGGCTTGTCGATGAGCAGTTCTTC.

The chain carries TRBV4-3 and TRBJ2-1, with 7 bases aligning to TRBD1. The CDR3 runs 18 residues. Germline-derived CDR1 and CDR2 are LGHNA and YSLEER. With 0 bases clipped from V and 0 bases from J, the junction kept 8 bases outside the gene matches. The CDR3 is CASSQEGVQGISYNEQFF. Here the CDR3 DNA reads TGCGCCAGCAGCCAAGAGGGAGTACAGGGGATCTCCTACAATGAGCAGTTCTTC.

The gene calls are TRBV11-2 and TRBJ1-1, with 9 bases aligning to TRBD1. Germline lookup yields CDR1 SGHAT and CDR2 FQNNGV. Unmatched junction bases numbered 12, after V lost 8 bases and J lost 11 bases. The CDR3 consists of 13 residues. Here the CDR3 DNA reads TGTGCCAGCCTAGGACAGGGGCTAAGGGGGGCTTTCTTT. It encodes CASLGQGLRGAFF.

The CDR3 region has the DNA TGCGCCAGCAGCCCCGGACTAGCGGGAGGTATACAAGAGACCCAGTACTTC. Protein: CASSPGLAGGIQETQYF. The rearrangement joins TRBV5-1 to TRBJ2-5; the match to TRBD2 covers 14 bases. This CDR3 comprises 17 residues. Losses at the gene ends were 4 bases for V and 2 bases for J; bases not matched to a gene: 7. CDR1 is SGHRS and CDR2 is YFSETQ in the germline V gene.

This sequence joins TRBV4-1 and TRBJ2-1; 12 bases agree with TRBD2. The junction had 6 bases not matched to a gene; V was cut back by 0 bases and J by 9 bases. This CDR3 region has 16 residues. Looked up from germline, CDR1 is MGHRA and CDR2 is YSYEKL. The CDR3 DNA reads as TGCGCCAGCAGCCAAGAAAGGCTAGCGGGAGGGGGTGAGCAGTTCTTC. This encodes CASSQERLAGGGEQFF.